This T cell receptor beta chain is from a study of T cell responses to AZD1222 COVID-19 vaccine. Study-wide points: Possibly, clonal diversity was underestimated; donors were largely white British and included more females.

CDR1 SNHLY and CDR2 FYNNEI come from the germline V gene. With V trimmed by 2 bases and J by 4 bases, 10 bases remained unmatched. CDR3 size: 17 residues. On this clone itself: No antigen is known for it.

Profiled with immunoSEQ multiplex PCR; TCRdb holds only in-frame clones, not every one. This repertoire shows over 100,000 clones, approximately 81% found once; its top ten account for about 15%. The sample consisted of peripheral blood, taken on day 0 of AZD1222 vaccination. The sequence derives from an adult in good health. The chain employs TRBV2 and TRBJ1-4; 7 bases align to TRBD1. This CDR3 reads CASSEYGTASGNEKLFF. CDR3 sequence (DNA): TGTGCCAGCAGTGAATATGGGACAGCTAGTGGTAATGAAAAACTGTTTTTT.